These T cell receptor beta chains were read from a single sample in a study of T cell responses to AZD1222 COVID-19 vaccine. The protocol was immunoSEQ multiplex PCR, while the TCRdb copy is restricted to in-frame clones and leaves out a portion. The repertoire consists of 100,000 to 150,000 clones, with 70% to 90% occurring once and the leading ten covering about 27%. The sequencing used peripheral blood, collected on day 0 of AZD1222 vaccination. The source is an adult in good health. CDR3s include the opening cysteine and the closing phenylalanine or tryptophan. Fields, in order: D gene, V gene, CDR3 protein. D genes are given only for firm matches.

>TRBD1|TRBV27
CASSGGTGGSNQPQHF
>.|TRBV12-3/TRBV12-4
CASSRTAYTF
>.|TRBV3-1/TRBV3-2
CASSQVGAAGYTF
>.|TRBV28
CASLVTSSSGPQHF
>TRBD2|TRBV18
CASSPQLAVSYNEQFF
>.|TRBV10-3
CAISPGQGKSGGYTF
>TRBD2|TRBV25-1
CASSVASGGSDTQYF
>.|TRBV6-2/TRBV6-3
CASSFAQGSETQYF
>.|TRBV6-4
CASSDDTGASTDTQYF
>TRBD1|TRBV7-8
CASSSRQGVNEKLFF
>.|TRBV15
CATSRDNRVGTGELFF
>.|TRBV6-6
CASSYSRTGMEGYTF
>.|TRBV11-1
CASSLGVGETQYF
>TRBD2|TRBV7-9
CASSFSGPDTQYF
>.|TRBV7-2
CASSSQGGVNNEQFF
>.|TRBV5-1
CASSSRGPVDTQYF
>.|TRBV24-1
CATTSGGFPDTQYF
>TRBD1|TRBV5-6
CASSLEPGQGVGNYGYTF
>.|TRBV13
CASSLSFRLTVAGYTF
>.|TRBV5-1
CASSFSAANYGYTF
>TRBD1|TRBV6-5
CASSTSRQGSYEQYF
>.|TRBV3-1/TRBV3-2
CASSQGSSYEQYF
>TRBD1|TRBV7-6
CASSLAPTGGEKLFF
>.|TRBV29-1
CSVLGGPDQPQHF
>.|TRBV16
CASSQSPQGGQPQHF
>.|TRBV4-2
CASSPGAGAYEQYF
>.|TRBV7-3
CASSLASTDTQYF
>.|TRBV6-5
CASSSLTLNEKLFF
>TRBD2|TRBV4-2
CASSQETSGYTGELFF
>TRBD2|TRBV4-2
CASSQTPWTSGGVNEQFF
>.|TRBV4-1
CASSQSRSQEPQHF
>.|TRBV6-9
CASSYIGNNQPQHF
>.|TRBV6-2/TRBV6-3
CASSYRGPSAAGADTQYF
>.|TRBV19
CASSMLTGTTGANVLTF
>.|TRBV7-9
CASSPDRGYTF
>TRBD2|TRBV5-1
CASSLDIGGEWTDTQYF
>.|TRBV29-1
CSCGQPEKLFF
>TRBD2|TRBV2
CASSQGLQQFF
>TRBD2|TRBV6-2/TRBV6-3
CASNPKLGLAGGLGQFF
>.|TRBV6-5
CASKRGSYEQYF
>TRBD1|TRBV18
CASSLTGTGNQPQHF